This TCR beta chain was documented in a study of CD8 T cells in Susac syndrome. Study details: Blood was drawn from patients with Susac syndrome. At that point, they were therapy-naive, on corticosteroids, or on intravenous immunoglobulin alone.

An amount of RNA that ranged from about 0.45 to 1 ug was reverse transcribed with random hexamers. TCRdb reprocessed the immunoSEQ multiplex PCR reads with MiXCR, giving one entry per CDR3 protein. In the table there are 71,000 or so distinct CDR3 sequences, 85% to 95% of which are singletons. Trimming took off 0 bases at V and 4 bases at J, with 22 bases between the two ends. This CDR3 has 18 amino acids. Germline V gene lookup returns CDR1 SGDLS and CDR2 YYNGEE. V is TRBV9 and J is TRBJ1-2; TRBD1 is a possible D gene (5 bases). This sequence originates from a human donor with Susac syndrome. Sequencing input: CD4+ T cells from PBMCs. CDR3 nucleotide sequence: TGTGCCAGCAGCGTAGATCCGGGGACCAGGGAAGCGGTCTATGGCTACACCTTC. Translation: CASSVDPGTREAVYGYTF.